This T cell receptor (beta chain) came from a study of T cells in Graves' hyperthyroidism and ophthalmopathy. About the research overall: Blood from the periphery was taken at initial diagnosis, before any treatment. Regarding the study as a whole: Most thyroid clonotypes expanded above 0.001 appeared in blood too.

The CDR3 consists of 14 residues. CDR1 is SGHTA and CDR2 is FQGTGA in the germline V gene. The TCR beta CDR3 regions underwent amplification using RNA transcripts as the source. The HTBI primer set drove a first-round RT-PCR of the TCR CDR3. Each CDR3 protein gets one entry after TCRdb re-called the multiplex PCR reads with MiXCR. The repertoire holds hundreds of thousands of distinct CDR3 sequences, with 15% to 20% as singletons. Diagnoses rested on clinical symptoms, serum thyroxine and TRAb, thyroid ultrasound and orbital computed tomography. Cells are PBMCs isolated from approximately 9.2 ml of fresh blood. The table lists this clonotype with a few counts. Its antigen is not known. The junction differs from germline at one of its ends, possibly a read error.

V usage is TRBV7-3 and J usage is TRBJ2-2; tentatively, D is TRBD2 (6 bases). The receptor was derived from a man aged 35 to 55 with Graves' ophthalmopathy. Sequencing was done on a sample of blood. In DNA form, the CDR3 reads TGTGCCAGCAGCTTAGACTATAACACCGGGGGGCTGTTTTTT. Amino acid sequence: CASSLDYNTGGLFF.